Below are 10 T cell receptor beta chains sequenced from a single sample in a study of blood T cells in healthy people across ages. Through a sample-barcoded 5' primer and a J-beta primer mix, a second PCR was run for roughly 6 to 11 cycles. TCRdb reprocessed the 5' RACE reads with MiXCR, giving one entry per CDR3 protein. There are approximately 1,000,000 distinct CDR3 sequences in the sample; around two fifths occur only once, and around 13% lies in the top ten. Sequenced sample: blood. These receptors were obtained from a young man in good health.

About this clonotype itself: One end of the junction varies from germline; a read error may be responsible. The chain combines TRBV7-6 with TRBJ2-5; D not resolved. Germline CDR1 and CDR2: SGHVS and FNYEAQ. This CDR3 region has 13 residues. The CDR3 DNA reads as TGTGTCAGCAGCTCTGTTGGCCAAGAGACCCAGTACTTC. Translated: CVSSSVGQETQYF.

The rearrangement uses TRBV7-2 and TRBJ1-2; a weak D match, TRBD1 (5 bases). Deletions cut 4 bases from V and 6 bases from J, with 12 bases between. Germline CDR1 SGHTA, CDR2 FQGNSA. The CDR3 spans 13 residues. CDR3 sequence: CASSSGPGHGYTF. CDR3 coding DNA: TGTGCCAGCAGCTCGGGTCCAGGGCATGGCTACACCTTC.

The chain is built from TRBV5-6 and TRBJ2-7, with 7 positions matching TRBD2. This CDR3 comprises 13 residues. The trim removed 5 bases at V and 6 bases at J, leaving 8 bases unmatched. Germline assignment: CDR1 SGHDT and CDR2 YYEEEE. CDR3 amino acids: CASSPPGGGEQYF. In nucleotides, the CDR3 is TGTGCCAGCAGTCCGCCGGGAGGCGGCGAGCAGTACTTC. Together with reference TRBV5-6 and TRBJ2-7, the CDR3 gives the full variable domain: DAGVTQSPTHLIKTRGQQVTLRCSPKSGHDTVSWYQQALGQGPQFIFQYYEEEERQRGNFPDRFSGHQFPNYSSELNVNALLLGDSALYLCASSPPGGGEQYFGPGTRLTVT.

This chain connects TRBV2 to TRBJ1-5; D remains unclear. V was pared by 6 bases and J by 6 bases, with 15 bases between. CDR1 is SNHLY and CDR2 is FYNNEI in the germline V gene. The CDR3 spans 14 residues. CDR3 amino acids: CASSDYSAGQPQHF. DNA for the CDR3: TGTGCCAGCAGCGATTACAGTGCGGGTCAGCCCCAGCATTTT.

The sample holds a few counts of this clonotype. The V gene is TRBV18, the J gene TRBJ1-5; a possible D gene is TRBD1 (5 bases). Germline CDR1 is KGHSH and CDR2 is LQKENI. Trimming took off 3 bases at V and 3 bases at J, with 12 bases between the two ends. This CDR3 spans 15 amino acids. Written as DNA, the CDR3 is TGTGCCAGCTCACCCCGGGACGGGCACAATCAGCCCCAGCATTTT. Translated: CASSPRDGHNQPQHF.

This chain connects TRBV6-6 to TRBJ1-1; D gene ambiguous. CDR3 length: 14 amino acids. Germline loops: CDR1 MNHNY, CDR2 SVGAGI (reference sequence). V was clipped by 5 bases and J by 6 bases, with 16 bases between them. CDR3 DNA: TGTGCCAGCAGTGACTTGGGCTCTGGGGCTGAAGCTTTCTTT. This sequence encodes CASSDLGSGAEAFF.

The sample holds a few counts of this clonotype. The chain links TRBV11-1 to TRBJ1-1; D may be TRBD1 (5 bases). Per germline, CDR1 SGHAT and CDR2 FQDESV (reference sequence). V lost 5 bases and J lost 8, with 15 bases in between. This CDR3 is 13 amino acids long. The CDR3 region has the DNA TGTGCCAGCAGCCTAAGGGTGGGGCTCGAAGCTTTCTTT. Translating gives CASSLRVGLEAFF.

V usage is TRBV7-2 and J usage is TRBJ2-7; 7 bases agree with TRBD2. The germline V gene encodes CDR1 SGHTA and CDR2 FQGNSA. This CDR3 is built from 18 residues. V dropped 7 bases and J dropped 0; count of bases not matched to a gene: 18. The CDR3 nucleotides are TGTGCCAGCACCCTTCAGGGTAGCGGGCTTATCGTCTCCTACGAGCAGTACTTC. This encodes CASTLQGSGLIVSYEQYF.

The chain couples TRBV9 to TRBJ1-1, with TRBD1 matching over 7 bases. Germline loops: CDR1 SGDLS, CDR2 YYNGEE. The CDR3 is 14 residues long. Trimming took 3 bases from V and 6 from J; bases not matched to a gene: 8. CDR3 in DNA: TGTGCCAGCAGCGCGACAGGGAGGGGCCCTGAAGCTTTCTTT. Translating it yields CASSATGRGPEAFF.

This chain links TRBV5-4 with TRBJ2-7, with no clear D. V was cut by 4 bases and J by 3 bases, with 11 bases left in between. The CDR3 spans 13 residues. CDR1 is SGHNT and CDR2 is YYREEE in the germline V gene (reference sequence). The CDR3 sequence is CASSARTGYEQYF. In DNA form, the CDR3 reads TGTGCCAGCAGCGCAAGGACGGGCTACGAGCAGTACTTC.